The 21 T cell receptor beta chains presented below share a single source sample, sequenced in a study of T cells in localized non-small cell lung cancer. TCRdb's table, derived via immunoSEQ multiplex PCR, lists solely in-frame clones and lacks some. The table lists 2,700 or so clones, around 25% of them singletons. Sample: lung tumor tissue, taken before any cancer treatment. These receptors were taken from a male donor older than 55 with stage I lung adenocarcinoma.

The chain carries TRBV28 and TRBJ1-4; unclear D gene. In germline, CDR1 is MDHEN, CDR2 SYDVKM. V was shortened by 4 bases and J by 8 bases, with 17 bases between the two germline ends. The CDR3 extends over 15 amino acids. The CDR3 reads CASSSPSVGGEKLFF. CDR3 DNA sequence: TGTGCCAGCAGTTCCCCCAGTGTGGGAGGGGAAAAACTGTTTTTT.

The chain uses TRBV29-1 and TRBJ2-7; D may be TRBD1 (6 bases). CDR3 size: 14 residues. Germline loops: CDR1 SQVTM, CDR2 ANQGSEA. Trimming stripped 6 bases from V and 2 bases from J, with 17 bases between. The CDR3 reads CSVRRGVPTYEQYF. CDR3 in DNA: TGCAGCGTGCGCAGGGGCGTCCCTACCTACGAGCAGTACTTC.

V usage is TRBV19 and J usage is TRBJ2-5; D ambiguous. CDR1 and CDR2 (germline): LNHDA, SQIVND (reference sequence). The CDR3 is made up of 13 amino acids. Trimming stripped 3 bases from V and 1 base from J, with 6 bases between. The DNA of the CDR3 is TGTGCCAGTAGTATGCAAGCCCAAGAGACCCAGTACTTC. Residues: CASSMQAQETQYF.

In its sample, this clone was seen a few times. This chain links TRBV6-8 with TRBJ2-5; D is perhaps TRBD1 (6 bases). Per germline, CDR1 MNHGY and CDR2 SAAAGT. There are 17 residues in the CDR3. Deletions cut 6 bases from V and 4 bases from J, with 24 bases between. The CDR3 DNA is TGTGCCAGCAGGGAAGGGCCCTGGGGCAGGGGATCAGAGACCCAGTACTTC. It translates to CASREGPWGRGSETQYF.

This clone is labeled medium-sized. V usage is TRBV28 and J usage is TRBJ1-1; D not resolved. Trimming cost V 6 bases and J 3 bases, with 23 bases left between them. This CDR3 spans 17 amino acids. CDR1 is MDHEN, CDR2 SYDVKM, per germline. The CDR3 bases are TGTGCCAGCAGAGTATCCGACCGCTCAAGGAGATACACTGAAGCTTTCTTT. Protein sequence: CASRVSDRSRRYTEAFF.

This chain joins TRBV19 and TRBJ1-6; no reliable D call. V gave up 5 bases and J gave up 7 bases, with 15 bases separating them. Germline CDR1 and CDR2: LNHDA and SQIVND (reference sequence). The CDR3 totals 15 residues. This chain's CDR3 is CASSPGPLSNSPLHF. CDR3 sequence (DNA): TGTGCCAGTAGTCCCGGACCTCTGAGCAATTCACCCCTCCACTTT.

The chain carries TRBV6-8 and TRBJ2-1; 13 nucleotides agree with TRBD2. After removal of 5 bases from V and 1 base from J, the junction contained 5 bases not matched to a gene. This CDR3 has 17 amino acids. Germline loops: CDR1 MNHGY, CDR2 SAAAGT. The CDR3 is CASSHTSGGESYNEQFF. The DNA of the CDR3 is TGTGCCAGCAGTCACACTAGCGGGGGGGAATCCTACAATGAGCAGTTCTTC.

This clone was seen more than once but under ten times. J is TRBJ2-1 and V is TRBV6-8; D gene uncertain. Trimming took 0 bases from V and 5 from J, leaving 17 bases between them. This CDR3 has 17 amino acids. The germline V gene has CDR1 MNHGY and CDR2 SAAAGT. DNA of the CDR3: TGTGCCAGCAGTTACTCGAGGTCCGGTGTAGCCGACAATGAGCAGTTCTTC. Translating it yields CASSYSRSGVADNEQFF.

This rearrangement joins TRBV30 to TRBJ1-1; D possibly corresponds to TRBD1 (6 bases). With 1 base removed from V and 4 bases from J, the gap between germline ends came to 13 bases. Germline values: CDR1 GTSNPN, CDR2 SVGIG (reference sequence). The CDR3 consists of 14 residues. The CDR3 region is CAWSAGTIPTEAFF. The CDR3, as DNA: TGTGCCTGGAGTGCTGGGACAATCCCCACTGAAGCTTTCTTT.

This clone has a handful of counts. J is TRBJ1-1 and V is TRBV1. TRBV1 is annotated as a pseudogene. This CDR3 has 12 residues. The CDR3 DNA follows: TGCGCCAGCAGCCAAGCGGGCACTGAAGCTTTCTTT. It codes for CASSQAGTEAFF.

This clone has a handful of counts. This chain connects TRBV28 to TRBJ1-1, with D possibly TRBD1 on 6 matching bases. The CDR3 spans 13 residues. Trimming removed 2 bases at V and 6 bases at J, with 10 bases between. Germline V gives CDR1 MDHEN, CDR2 SYDVKM. The CDR3 sequence: CASSLPGASEAFF. The CDR3 DNA is TGTGCCAGCAGTTTACCGGGGGCGTCTGAAGCTTTCTTT.

This clone was picked up a small number of times. The CDR3 spells CASSPGINSYNEQFF. The CDR3 region has the DNA TGTGCCAGCAGCCCGGGGATAAACTCCTACAATGAGCAGTTCTTC. This chain connects TRBV11-3 to TRBJ2-1, with D perhaps TRBD2 (5 bases). CDR3 size: 15 residues. The germline V gene has CDR1 SGHNT and CDR2 YENEEA. The ends were cut back, 5 bases at V and 0 bases at J, with 11 bases in the middle.

This clone has more than one count but fewer than ten. The chain uses TRBV11-3 and TRBJ2-7; 7 nucleotides agree with TRBD2. V dropped 3 bases and J dropped 5; count of bases not matched to a gene: 7. The CDR3 covers 14 residues. Germline V gene lookup returns CDR1 SGHNT and CDR2 YENEEA. In nucleotides, the CDR3 is TGTGCCAGCAGCTTCCGGCGGGAGAGCCACGAGCAGTACTTC. Its protein is CASSFRRESHEQYF.

In its sample, this clone ranks as medium-sized. The V call is TRBV6-8, the J call TRBJ1-1; 7 bases map to TRBD1. CDR3 length equals 14 residues. V lost 6 bases to trimming and J lost 2 bases; unmatched junction nucleotides: 6. Looked up from germline, CDR1 is MNHGY and CDR2 is SAAAGT. DNA for the CDR3: TGTGCCAGCAGCTCCCGGACAGGTAACACTGAAGCTTTCTTT. Its protein product is CASSSRTGNTEAFF.

This clone occurred a few times. CDR3 residues: CASSVEGRGNTIYF. The CDR3 nucleotides read TGTGCCAGCAGCGTAGAAGGGAGGGGAAACACCATATATTTT. The rearrangement links TRBV9 to TRBJ1-3; D unclear. Trimming cost V 0 bases and J 4 bases, with 8 bases left between them. This CDR3 comprises 14 residues. The V gene's germline CDR1 is SGDLS and CDR2 YYNGEE. Looking up the rest from reference TRBV9 and TRBJ1-3 gives the full variable domain: DSGVTQTPKHLITATGQRVTLRCSPRSGDLSVYWYQQSLDQGLQFLIQYYNGEERAKGNILERFSAQQFPDLHSELNLSSLELGDSALYFCASSVEGRGNTIYFGEGSWLTVV.

V is TRBV6-8 and J is TRBJ1-6, with a weak D call TRBD1 (5 bases). V lost 2 bases to trimming and J lost 7 bases, with 15 bases between them. The CDR3 length is 16 residues. Germline assignment: CDR1 MNHGY and CDR2 SAAAGT. The CDR3: CASSYNGGEANSPLHF. As DNA, the CDR3 is TGTGCCAGCAGTTACAACGGGGGAGAGGCGAATTCACCCCTCCACTTT.

The V call is TRBV19, the J call TRBJ1-5; D not resolved. Trimming left V 4 bases short and J 0 bases short, with 16 bases between. This CDR3 region has 17 residues. CDR1 is LNHDA, CDR2 SQIVND, per germline (reference sequence). The CDR3 protein is CASSNKSDIYSNQPQHF. In DNA, the CDR3 is TGTGCCAGTAGTAACAAAAGCGACATTTATAGCAATCAGCCCCAGCATTTT.

This chain links TRBV13 with TRBJ1-4; D uncertain. V was trimmed by 1 base and J by 10 bases, leaving 10 bases between them. The length of the CDR3 is 13 residues. CDR1 PRHDT and CDR2 FYEKMQ come from the germline V gene (reference sequence). The CDR3 region is CASSLENPGKLFF. The CDR3 nucleotides are TGTGCCAGCAGCTTAGAAAACCCAGGAAAACTGTTTTTT.

This clone showed up just a few times. CDR3 coding DNA: TGTGCCAGCAGTCCCACGGGATTTTCCTATAATTCACCCCTCCACTTT. Its protein is CASSPTGFSYNSPLHF. The chain employs TRBV6-8 and TRBJ1-6; D is ambiguous. The germline V gene has CDR1 MNHGY and CDR2 SAAAGT. V gave up 5 bases and J gave up 1 base, with 12 bases separating them. The CDR3 loop spans 16 amino acids.

Judged by abundance, this clone is medium-sized (0.01 to 0.1%). V and J are TRBV11-3 and TRBJ2-7, with D possibly matching TRBD2 (7 bases). V lost 4 bases and J lost 0, with 19 bases in between. Per germline, CDR1 SGHNT and CDR2 YENEEA. This CDR3 contains 17 residues. As DNA, the CDR3 is TGTGCCAGCAGCTCTAGGGGAGGGGGTCCCGACTCCTACGAGCAGTACTTC. It specifies CASSSRGGGPDSYEQYF.

This clone has more than one count but fewer than ten. CDR3 amino acids: CASSRYITREETQYF. DNA of the CDR3: TGTGCCAGCTCCCGCTATATTACACGGGAGGAGACCCAGTACTTC. V is TRBV28 and J is TRBJ2-5, with a weak D call TRBD2 (6 bases). Per germline, CDR1 MDHEN and CDR2 SYDVKM. The CDR3 has 15 amino acids. Trimming took 8 bases from V and 5 from J, leaving 21 bases between them. The complete variable domain, with remaining parts taken from reference TRBV28 and TRBJ2-5, reads DVKVTQSSRYLVKRTGEKVFLECVQDMDHENMFWYRQDPGLGLRLIYFSYDVKMKEKGDIPEGYSVSREKKERFSLILESASTNQTSMYLCASSRYITREETQYFGPGTRLLVL.